This TCR beta chain was recorded in a study of post-analysis software for immune sequencing data. Whole-study results and caveats: There were a handful of TRBV segments more frequent in patients than controls, and TRBV5-6, TRBV5-1 and TRBV20-1 were among them.

In regard to this clonotype: No antigen is known for it.

Trimming removed 3 bases from V and 12 bases from J, with 12 bases in between. Germline V gene lookup returns CDR1 SQVTM and CDR2 ANQGSEA. CDR3 length: 10 amino acids. cDNA libraries of TCR beta carried unique molecular identifiers. TCRdb recomputed calls from the PCR reads with MiXCR, one row per CDR3 protein. The sample includes about 460,000 distinct CDR3 sequences, 45% of them seen just once. The TCR was taken from a girl aged 10-17 years with multiple sclerosis. The chain has TRBV29-1 and TRBJ2-7, with D perhaps matching TRBD2 (6 bases). The sample consisted of blood. The CDR3: CSVEGEVPYF. The CDR3, as DNA: TGCAGCGTTGAGGGGGAGGTTCCGTACTTC.